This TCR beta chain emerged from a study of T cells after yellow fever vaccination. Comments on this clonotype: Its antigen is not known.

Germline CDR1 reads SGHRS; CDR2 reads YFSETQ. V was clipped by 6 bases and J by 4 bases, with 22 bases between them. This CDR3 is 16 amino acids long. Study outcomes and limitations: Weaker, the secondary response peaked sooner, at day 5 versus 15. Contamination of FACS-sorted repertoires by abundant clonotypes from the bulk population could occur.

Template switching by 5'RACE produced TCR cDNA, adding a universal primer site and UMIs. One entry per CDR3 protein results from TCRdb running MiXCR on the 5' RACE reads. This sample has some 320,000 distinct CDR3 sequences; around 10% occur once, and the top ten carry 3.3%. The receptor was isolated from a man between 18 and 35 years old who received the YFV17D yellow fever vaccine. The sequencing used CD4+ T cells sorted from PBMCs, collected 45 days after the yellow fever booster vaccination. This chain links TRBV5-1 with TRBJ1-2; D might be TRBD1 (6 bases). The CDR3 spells CASKYISGGNVYGYTF. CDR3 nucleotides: TGCGCCAGCAAGTACATATCGGGGGGCAATGTCTATGGCTACACCTTC.